This T cell receptor (beta chain) was recorded in a study of CD8 T cells in Susac syndrome. CD8+ and CD4+ T cells taken from blood had their TCR beta sequenced. With random hexamers, reverse transcription was performed on about 0.5 to 1 ug of RNA. Amplification of TCR beta CDR3 spanned 54 Vbeta and 13 Jbeta via immunoSEQ multiplex PCR. TCRdb reanalysed the immunoSEQ multiplex PCR reads using MiXCR and keeps one entry per CDR3 protein. This sample has some 130,000 distinct CDR3 sequences, with 90% to 95% found just once. The ends were cut back, 7 bases at V and 1 base at J, with 4 bases in the middle. The CDR3 spans 12 residues. Germline V CDR1 and CDR2: MGHDK, SYGVNS.

This chain connects TRBV25-1 to TRBJ2-2, with D unresolved. Sample: CD4+ T cells from PBMCs. The receptor was isolated from a human donor with multiple sclerosis. In nucleotides, the CDR3 is TGTGCCAGCAATGAGAACACCGGGGAGCTGTTTTTT. Residues: CASNENTGELFF.